These 18 T cell receptor beta chains share one sample of origin, sequenced in a study of glioma-infiltrating T cells after dendritic cell vaccination. Clones were read by immunoSEQ multiplex PCR, and TCRdb kept only the in-frame ones, dropping some. This sample carries approximately 62,000 clones, around nine tenths of them seen once, and the ten largest clones take approximately 10%. Specified time point: after dendritic cell vaccination, including at tumor progression/relapse. The specimen comprised blood, sampled after dendritic cell vaccination. Receptors originate from a human donor with glioblastoma.

The CDR3, as DNA: TGTGCCATCAGGTCCGGGACTAGCGGGAAAAACACCGGGGAGCTGTTTTTT. This sequence encodes CAIRSGTSGKNTGELFF. This chain joins TRBV10-3 and TRBJ2-2; TRBD2 agrees at 13 bases. The CDR3 sequence is 17 residues long. Germline V CDR1 and CDR2: ENHRY, SYGVKD. Losses at the gene ends were 6 bases for V and 2 bases for J; bases not matched to a gene: 6.

This clone was counted between two and nine times. The V and J genes are TRBV5-6 and TRBJ2-3, with 16 positions matching TRBD2. V trimming: 4 bases; J trimming: 6 bases; junction bases outside the gene matches: 2. The CDR3 has 15 amino acids. Germline CDR1 reads SGHDT; CDR2 reads YYEEEE. This chain's CDR3 is CASSLGLAGGDTQYF. DNA for the CDR3: TGTGCCAGCAGCCTGGGACTAGCGGGGGGGGATACGCAGTATTTT.

The genes are TRBV30 and TRBJ1-1; perhaps TRBD1 as D (6 bases). The germline V gene has CDR1 GTSNPN and CDR2 SVGIG (reference sequence). CDR3 length equals 12 residues. V was shortened by 4 bases and J by 5 bases, with 11 bases between the two germline ends. The chain's CDR3 is CAWTSGVTEAFF. The CDR3 coding sequence is TGTGCCTGGACCTCAGGGGTTACTGAAGCTTTCTTT. The whole variable domain, remainder taken from reference TRBV30 and TRBJ1-1, is SQTIHQWPATLVQPVGSPLSLECTVEGTSNPNLYWYRQAAGRGLQLLFYSVGIGQISSEVPQNLSASRPQDRQFILSSKKLLLSDSGFYLCAWTSGVTEAFFGQGTRLTVV.

The chain is built from TRBV14 and TRBJ2-1, with a tentative D call TRBD1 (6 bases). Germline V gene lookup returns CDR1 SGHDN and CDR2 FVKESK. Trimming pared 5 bases from V and 0 bases from J, leaving 14 bases between. CDR3 size: 16 residues. CDR3 sequence: CASSRPGTFSYNEQFF. Here the CDR3 DNA reads TGTGCCAGCAGCAGACCCGGGACATTCTCCTACAATGAGCAGTTCTTC.

The V call is TRBV2, the J call TRBJ2-1; the D is unclear. CDR1 and CDR2 (germline): SNHLY, FYNNEI. Trimming stripped 3 bases from V and 4 bases from J, with 4 bases between. This CDR3 spans 12 amino acids. The CDR3 DNA is TGTGCCAGCAGTGATAGATACAATGAGCAGTTCTTC. It specifies CASSDRYNEQFF.

The chain employs TRBV4-3 and TRBJ1-4, with 10 bases identical to TRBD1. Germline V gives CDR1 LGHNA, CDR2 YSLEER. With 4 bases clipped from V and 8 bases from J, the junction kept 4 bases outside the gene matches. The CDR3 has 14 amino acids. CDR3 DNA: TGCGCCAGCAGCCCGGACAGGGGGTTCGAAAAACTGTTTTTT. Residues: CASSPDRGFEKLFF.

This clone was found a few times. The chain is built from TRBV19 and TRBJ1-3; 7 bases align to TRBD1. Germline CDR1 reads LNHDA; CDR2 reads SQIVND (reference sequence). V was pared by 3 bases and J by 4 bases, with 0 bases of the junction left unmatched. This CDR3 is 13 amino acids long. CDR3 loop: CASSMDRGNTIYF. CDR3 in DNA: TGTGCCAGTAGTATGGACAGGGGAAACACCATATATTTT.

The rearrangement joins TRBV5-6 to TRBJ2-7; 7 bases agree with TRBD1. V lost 4 bases and J lost 2; bases outside the gene matches: 3. The CDR3 runs to 13 residues. Germline V gene sequence: CDR1 SGHDT, CDR2 YYEEEE. The CDR3 nucleotides read TGTGCCAGCAGCCCAGGGACAGCCTACGAGCAGTACTTC. As protein: CASSPGTAYEQYF.

Written as DNA, the CDR3 is TGTGCCAGAGTAAGGGGTAATCAGCCCCAGCATTTT. Its translation: CARVRGNQPQHF. The genes are TRBV6-5 and TRBJ1-5, with TRBD1 as a possible D gene (5 bases). V dropped 9 bases and J dropped 4 bases, with 10 bases sitting between them. The CDR3 is 12 residues long. Per the germline V gene, CDR1 is MNHEY and CDR2 is SVGAGI.

The V call is TRBV9, the J call TRBJ1-5; D not certain. CDR1 is SGDLS, CDR2 YYNGEE, per germline. The V gene lost 5 bases and the J gene lost 13 bases, with 7 bases spanning the gap. This CDR3 comprises 9 residues. This chain's CDR3 is CASSFNQHF. The CDR3 DNA reads as TGTGCCAGCAGTTTTAATCAGCATTTT.

The CDR3 sequence: CASSPSGPEAFF. In nucleotides, the CDR3 is TGTGCCAGCTCACCGTCAGGTCCTGAAGCTTTCTTT. The chain is built from TRBV18 and TRBJ1-1; no firm D call. V gave up 3 bases and J gave up 6 bases, with 8 bases separating them. CDR3 length: 12 residues. Germline CDR1 reads KGHSH; CDR2 reads LQKENI.

The chain links TRBV29-1 to TRBJ2-7; possible D gene TRBD2, 5 bases. CDR1 and CDR2 (germline): SQVTM, ANQGSEA. The CDR3 has 12 amino acids. Trimming took 4 bases from V and 6 from J, leaving 13 bases between them. The CDR3 coding sequence is TGCAGCGTTGTGGGCGCGGACTCCGAGCAGTACTTC. This codes for CSVVGADSEQYF.

The chain links TRBV15 to TRBJ1-5; possible D gene TRBD1, 5 bases. Trimming removed 6 bases from V and 3 bases from J, with 9 bases in between. This CDR3 comprises 13 residues. Germline V gives CDR1 LNHNV, CDR2 YYDKDF (reference sequence). The CDR3 sequence is CATSRQYNQPQHF. For the CDR3, the DNA is TGTGCCACCAGTAGACAGTACAATCAGCCCCAGCATTTT.

This chain uses TRBV21-1 with TRBJ2-1; the D segment call TRBD2 is taken from the table without a DNA check. TRBV21-1 is flagged as a pseudogene. This CDR3 contains 15 residues. CDR3 residues: CASNEWGREEAEQFF. In DNA form, the CDR3 reads TGTGCCAGCAACGAGTGGGGGCGGGAGGAGGCTGAGCAGTTCTTC.

The rearrangement uses TRBV19 and TRBJ1-3; 8 positions agree with TRBD1. Germline values: CDR1 LNHDA, CDR2 SQIVND (reference sequence). Trimming removed 5 bases from V and 11 bases from J; junction bases left unmatched: 14. This CDR3 region has 15 residues. The CDR3 sequence is CASSVPGQDPISIYF. Written as DNA, the CDR3 is TGTGCCAGTAGTGTACCGGGACAGGACCCGATTTCCATATATTTT.

The rearrangement links TRBV7-9 to TRBJ1-1, with 9 bases matching TRBD1. The V gene's germline CDR1 is SEHNR and CDR2 FQNEAQ (reference sequence). This CDR3 spans 16 amino acids. Unmatched junction bases numbered 17, after V lost 6 bases and J lost 9 bases. In nucleotides, the CDR3 is TGTGCCAGCAGTCTTTTTTCTCCGGGGGGACAGGGAAAAGCTTTCTTT. Translation gives CASSLFSPGGQGKAFF. The full variable domain, in which reference TRBV7-9 and TRBJ1-1 provide the parts outside the CDR3, is DTGVSQNPRHKITKRGQNVTFRCDPISEHNRLYWYRQTLGQGPEFLTYFQNEAQLEKSRLLSDRFSAERPKGSFSTLEIQRTEQGDSAMYLCASSLFSPGGQGKAFFGQGTRLTVV.

CDR3 coding DNA: TGTGCCAGCAGTGACGCCGGAGGGTCCCCCTACGAGCAGTACTTC. Its protein product is CASSDAGGSPYEQYF. The rearrangement joins TRBV6-4 to TRBJ2-7; D is possibly TRBD2 (6 bases). CDR1 MRHNA and CDR2 SNTAGT come from the germline V gene. The CDR3 is 15 amino acids. Trimming removed 2 bases at V and 2 bases at J, with 13 bases between.

CDR3 residues: CASSQSTKANEQFF. The CDR3 nucleotides are TGTGCCAGCAGCCAATCGACGAAAGCGAATGAGCAGTTCTTC. The V and J genes are TRBV16 and TRBJ2-1, with D unresolved. With 0 bases removed from V and 7 bases from J, the gap between germline ends came to 10 bases. Per the germline V gene, CDR1 is KGHSY and CDR2 is FQNENV. The CDR3 is made up of 14 amino acids. The variable domain in full, completed from reference TRBV16 and TRBJ2-1, reads GEEVAQTPKHLVRGEGQKAKLYCAPIKGHSYVFWYQQVLKNEFKFLISFQNENVFDETGMPKERFSAKCLPNSPCSLEIQATKLEDSAVYFCASSQSTKANEQFFGPGTRLTVL.